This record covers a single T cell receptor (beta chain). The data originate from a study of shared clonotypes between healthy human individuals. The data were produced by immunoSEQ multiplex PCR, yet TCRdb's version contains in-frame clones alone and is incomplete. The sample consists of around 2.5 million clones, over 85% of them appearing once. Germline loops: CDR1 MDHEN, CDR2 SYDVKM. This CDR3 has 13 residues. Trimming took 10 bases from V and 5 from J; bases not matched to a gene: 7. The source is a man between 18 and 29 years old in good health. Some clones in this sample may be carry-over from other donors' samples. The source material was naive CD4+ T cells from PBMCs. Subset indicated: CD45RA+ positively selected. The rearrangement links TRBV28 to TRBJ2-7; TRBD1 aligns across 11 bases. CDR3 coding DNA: TGTGCCAACTCGGACAGGGGGCACGACGAGCAGTACTTC. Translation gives CANSDRGHDEQYF.